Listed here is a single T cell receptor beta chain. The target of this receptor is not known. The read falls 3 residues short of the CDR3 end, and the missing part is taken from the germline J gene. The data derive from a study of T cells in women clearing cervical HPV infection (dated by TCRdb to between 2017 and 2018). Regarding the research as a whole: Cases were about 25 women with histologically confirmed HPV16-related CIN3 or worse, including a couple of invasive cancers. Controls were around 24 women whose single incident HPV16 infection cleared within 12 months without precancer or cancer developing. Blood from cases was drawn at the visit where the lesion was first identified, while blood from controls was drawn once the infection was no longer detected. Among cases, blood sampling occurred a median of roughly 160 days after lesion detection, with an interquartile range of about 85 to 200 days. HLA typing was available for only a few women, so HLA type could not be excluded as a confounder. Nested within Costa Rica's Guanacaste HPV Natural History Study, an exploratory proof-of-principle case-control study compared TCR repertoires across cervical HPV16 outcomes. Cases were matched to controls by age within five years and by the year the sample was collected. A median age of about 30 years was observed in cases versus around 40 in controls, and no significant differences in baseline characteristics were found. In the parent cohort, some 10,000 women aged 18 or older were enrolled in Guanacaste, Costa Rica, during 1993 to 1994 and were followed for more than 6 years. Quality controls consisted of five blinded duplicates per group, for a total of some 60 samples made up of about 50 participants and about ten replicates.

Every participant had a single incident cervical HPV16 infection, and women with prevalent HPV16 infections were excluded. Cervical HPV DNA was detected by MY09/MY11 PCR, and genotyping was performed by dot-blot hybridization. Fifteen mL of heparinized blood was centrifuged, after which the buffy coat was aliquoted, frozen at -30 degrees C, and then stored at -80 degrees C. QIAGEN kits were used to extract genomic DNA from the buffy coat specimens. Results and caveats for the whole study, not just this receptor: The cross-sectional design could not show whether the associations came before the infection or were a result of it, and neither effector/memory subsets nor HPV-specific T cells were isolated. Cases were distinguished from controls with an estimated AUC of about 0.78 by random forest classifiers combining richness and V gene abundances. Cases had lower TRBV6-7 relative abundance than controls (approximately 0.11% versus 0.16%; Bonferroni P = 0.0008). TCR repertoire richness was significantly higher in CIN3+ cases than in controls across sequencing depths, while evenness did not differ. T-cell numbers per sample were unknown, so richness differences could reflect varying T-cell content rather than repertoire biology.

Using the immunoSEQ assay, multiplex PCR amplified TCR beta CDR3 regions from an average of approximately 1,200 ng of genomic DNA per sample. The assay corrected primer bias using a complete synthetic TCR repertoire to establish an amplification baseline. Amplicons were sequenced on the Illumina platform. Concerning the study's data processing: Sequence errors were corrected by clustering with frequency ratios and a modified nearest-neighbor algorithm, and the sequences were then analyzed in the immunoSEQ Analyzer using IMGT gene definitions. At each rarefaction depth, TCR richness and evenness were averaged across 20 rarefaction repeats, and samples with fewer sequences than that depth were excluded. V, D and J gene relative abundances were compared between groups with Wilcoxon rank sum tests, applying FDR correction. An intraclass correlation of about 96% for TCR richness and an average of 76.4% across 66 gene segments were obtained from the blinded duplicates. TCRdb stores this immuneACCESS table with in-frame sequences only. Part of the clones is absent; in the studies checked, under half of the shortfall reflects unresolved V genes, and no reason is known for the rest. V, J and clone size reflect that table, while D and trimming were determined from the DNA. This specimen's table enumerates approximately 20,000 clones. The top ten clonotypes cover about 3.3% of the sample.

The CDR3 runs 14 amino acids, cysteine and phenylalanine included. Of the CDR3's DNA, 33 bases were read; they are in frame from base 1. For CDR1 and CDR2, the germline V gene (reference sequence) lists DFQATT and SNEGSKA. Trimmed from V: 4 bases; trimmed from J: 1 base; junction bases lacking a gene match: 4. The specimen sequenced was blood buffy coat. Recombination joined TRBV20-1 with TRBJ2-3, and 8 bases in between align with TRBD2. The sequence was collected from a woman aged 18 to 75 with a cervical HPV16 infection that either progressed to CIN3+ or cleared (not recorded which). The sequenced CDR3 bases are TGCAGTGCTACTCGGGGGGGCGGCACAGATACG. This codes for CSATRGGGTDT. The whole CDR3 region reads CSATRGGGTDTQYF.